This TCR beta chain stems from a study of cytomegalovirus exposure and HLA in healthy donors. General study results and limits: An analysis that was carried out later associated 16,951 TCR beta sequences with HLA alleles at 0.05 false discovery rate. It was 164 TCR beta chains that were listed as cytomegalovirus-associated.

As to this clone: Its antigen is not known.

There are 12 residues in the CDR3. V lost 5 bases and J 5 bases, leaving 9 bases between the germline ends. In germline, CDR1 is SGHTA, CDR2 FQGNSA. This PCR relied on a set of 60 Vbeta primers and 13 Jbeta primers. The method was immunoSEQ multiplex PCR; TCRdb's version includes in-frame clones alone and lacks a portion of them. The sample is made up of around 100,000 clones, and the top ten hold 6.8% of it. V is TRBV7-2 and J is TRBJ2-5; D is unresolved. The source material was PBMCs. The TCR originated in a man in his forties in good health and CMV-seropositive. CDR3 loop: CASSLESETQYF. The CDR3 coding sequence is TGTGCCAGCAGCCTAGAGAGTGAGACCCAGTACTTC.